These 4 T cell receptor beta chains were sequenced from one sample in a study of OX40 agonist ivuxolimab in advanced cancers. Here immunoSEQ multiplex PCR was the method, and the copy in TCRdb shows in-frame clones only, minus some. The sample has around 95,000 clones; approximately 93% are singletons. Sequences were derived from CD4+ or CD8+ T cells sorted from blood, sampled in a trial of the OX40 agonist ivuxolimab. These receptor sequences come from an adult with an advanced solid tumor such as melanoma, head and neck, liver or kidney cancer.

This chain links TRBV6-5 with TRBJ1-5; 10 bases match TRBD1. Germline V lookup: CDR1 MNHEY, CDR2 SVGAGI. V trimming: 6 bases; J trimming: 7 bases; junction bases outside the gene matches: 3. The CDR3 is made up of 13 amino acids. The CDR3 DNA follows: TGTGCCAGCAGCGGACAGGGGGACCAGCCCCAGCATTTT. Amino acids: CASSGQGDQPQHF.

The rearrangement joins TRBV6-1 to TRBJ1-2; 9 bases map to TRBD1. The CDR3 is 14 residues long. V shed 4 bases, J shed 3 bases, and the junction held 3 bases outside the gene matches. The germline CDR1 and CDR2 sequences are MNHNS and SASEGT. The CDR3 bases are TGTGCCAGCAGTGGGCGGACAGGGGACTATGGCTACACCTTC. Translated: CASSGRTGDYGYTF.

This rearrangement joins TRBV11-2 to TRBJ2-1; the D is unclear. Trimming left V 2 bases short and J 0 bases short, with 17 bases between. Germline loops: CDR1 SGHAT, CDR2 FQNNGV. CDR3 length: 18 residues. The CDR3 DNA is TGTGCCAGCAGCTTATTCCCACTACTCCTGAGCTCCTACAATGAGCAGTTCTTC. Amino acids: CASSLFPLLLSSYNEQFF.

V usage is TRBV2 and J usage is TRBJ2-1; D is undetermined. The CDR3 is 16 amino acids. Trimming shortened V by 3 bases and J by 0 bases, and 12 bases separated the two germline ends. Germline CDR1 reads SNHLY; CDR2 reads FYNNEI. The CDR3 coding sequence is TGTGCCAGCAGTGACGTAGGAAGAAGCTCCTACAATGAGCAGTTCTTC. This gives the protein CASSDVGRSSYNEQFF.